This TCR beta chain was sequenced in a study of early T cells in non-severe SARS-CoV-2 infection. Germline V lookup: CDR1 SGHNT, CDR2 YENEEA. The CDR3 totals 18 residues. Trimming shortened V by 1 base and J by 6 bases, and 22 bases separated the two germline ends. TCRdb reprocessed the 5' RACE reads with MiXCR, giving one entry per CDR3 protein. Among roughly 50,000 distinct CDR3 sequences listed, about 10% were seen once. The sequenced sample was whole blood. This receptor was taken from an adult who was a healthcare worker with PCR-confirmed SARS-CoV-2 infection or an uninfected control (not recorded which). The chain combines TRBV11-3 with TRBJ2-1; D is unresolved. The CDR3 loop is CASSLAGLSSSPSNEQFF. DNA of the CDR3: TGTGCCAGCAGCTTAGCCGGTCTTAGTTCCTCCCCTAGCAATGAGCAGTTCTTC.